This TCR beta chain is drawn from a study of cytomegalovirus exposure and HLA in healthy donors. General study results and limits: In a later analysis, a missense DCLRE1C variant was linked to TCR beta V- and J-gene trimming. The CMV antigen specificity of three CMV-associated chains was confirmed through in vitro analysis.

PCR was performed using 60 Vbeta and 13 Jbeta primers. Only in-frame clones appear in the TCRdb table, and some are missing; sequencing was by immunoSEQ multiplex PCR. This sample carries about 120,000 clones, 77% of them seen once, and the ten largest clones take approximately 6.3%. As concerns this clone: The antigen is unknown.

Trimming shortened V by 7 bases and J by 4 bases, and 16 bases separated the two germline ends. CDR1 and CDR2 (germline): MNHNS, SASEGT. This CDR3 is 14 amino acids long. The chain couples TRBV6-1 to TRBJ1-2, with D perhaps matching TRBD1 (6 bases). The sequence was obtained from a man aged 18 to 30 in good health and CMV-seropositive. The sequenced material came from PBMCs. Written as DNA, the CDR3 is TGTGCCAGCACGGCCGGACAGACAACCTATGGCTACACCTTC. Its protein is CASTAGQTTYGYTF.